The 25 T cell receptor beta chains in this list originate from one sample, sequenced in a study of cytomegalovirus exposure and HLA in healthy donors. A multiplex PCR was run with 60 Vbeta primers and 13 Jbeta primers. TCRdb's copy holds only in-frame clones and misses some; the assay was immunoSEQ multiplex PCR. Found here are 150,000 or so clones, about 80% of them singletons; the top ten hold almost 6.5%. Sequenced input: PBMCs. These receptors all stem from a man in his forties in good health and CMV-seropositive.

This clone was observed a single time. This chain joins TRBV5-1 and TRBJ2-3, with 11 bases that match TRBD1. The CDR3 length is 15 residues. J lost 2 bases, V lost 4 bases, and 3 bases had no gene match. Germline V lookup: CDR1 SGHRS, CDR2 YFSETQ. DNA of the CDR3: TGCGCCAGCAGCGGACAGGGGGCAGACACAGATACGCAGTATTTT. The encoded protein is CASSGQGADTDTQYF.

The chain is built from TRBV5-1 and TRBJ2-3; the match to TRBD2 covers 10 bases. V was clipped by 7 bases and J by 4 bases; unmatched bases: 12. The length of the CDR3 is 16 residues. The germline CDR1 and CDR2 sequences are SGHRS and YFSETQ. The CDR3 sequence is CASAPGLAGAADTQYF. In DNA, the CDR3 is TGCGCCAGCGCCCCAGGGCTAGCGGGAGCCGCAGATACGCAGTATTTT.

This clone was found once. Within the sample, other DNA sequences also encode this same CDR3. The rearrangement uses TRBV9 and TRBJ2-1; D might be TRBD2 (6 bases). The length of the CDR3 is 15 residues. The V and J ends lost 0 bases and 0 bases respectively, with 7 bases between them. In germline, CDR1 is SGDLS, CDR2 YYNGEE. CDR3 residues: CASSVGGNSYNEQFF. For the CDR3, the DNA is TGTGCCAGCAGCGTAGGCGGGAACTCCTACAATGAGCAGTTCTTC.

The CDR3 spells CASSSSEDRGNGYTF. The CDR3 DNA is TGTGCCAGCAGCTCAAGTGAGGACAGGGGAAATGGCTACACCTTC. J is TRBJ1-2 and V is TRBV7-8, with 9 bases that match TRBD1. Germline CDR1 reads SGHVS; CDR2 reads FQNEAQ. The V and J ends lost 4 bases and 6 bases, in that order; junction bases with no gene match: 9. The CDR3 totals 15 residues.

The chain uses TRBV7-8 and TRBJ1-1, with a weak D call TRBD1 (6 bases). Trimming shortened V by 4 bases and J by 11 bases, and 20 bases separated the two germline ends. The CDR3 consists of 14 residues. From germline, CDR1 is SGHVS and CDR2 FQNEAQ. CDR3 amino acids: CASSSQGGTVAAFF. CDR3 DNA sequence: TGTGCCAGCAGCTCCCAAGGGGGTACCGTCGCGGCTTTCTTT.

The rearrangement links TRBV6-6 to TRBJ1-5, with D unresolved. Germline V CDR1 and CDR2: MNHNY, SVGAGI (reference sequence). The CDR3 sequence is 14 residues long. V shed 2 bases and J shed 5 bases, with 10 bases lying between them. The CDR3: CASSYESRDQPQHF. CDR3 coding DNA: TGTGCCAGCAGTTACGAATCAAGAGATCAGCCCCAGCATTTT.

CDR3 in amino acids: CASSLAGQADYGYTF. DNA for the CDR3: TGTGCCAGCAGCTTAGCGGGACAGGCGGACTATGGCTACACCTTC. V is TRBV7-2 and J is TRBJ1-2; 8 bases align to TRBD1. Germline V gives CDR1 SGHTA, CDR2 FQGNSA. CDR3 length: 15 amino acids. The ends lost 0 bases at V and 3 bases at J; junction bases unmatched: 3.

The chain has TRBV5-1 and TRBJ1-6; D uncertain. The CDR3 runs 15 residues. Germline CDR1 is SGHRS and CDR2 is YFSETQ. Trimming cost V 4 bases and J 5 bases, with 13 bases left between them. CDR3 DNA: TGCGCCAGCAGCCTGAGGACGGGAAATAATTCACCCCTCCACTTT. Its translation: CASSLRTGNNSPLHF.

This clone was counted between two and nine times. The chain carries TRBV6-5 and TRBJ2-7, with D maybe TRBD1 (6 bases). The germline CDR1 and CDR2 sequences are MNHEY and SVGAGI. V gave up 2 bases and J gave up 3 bases, with 11 bases separating them. The CDR3 contains 14 residues. The CDR3 sequence is CASSYPPGDYEQYF. CDR3 sequence (DNA): TGTGCCAGCAGTTACCCTCCAGGGGACTACGAGCAGTACTTC.

This clone was observed a handful of times. The rearrangement uses TRBV13 and TRBJ2-6, with D perhaps TRBD1 (6 bases). The length of the CDR3 is 16 residues. The V end lost 5 bases, the J end lost 0 bases, and 11 bases lay between the germline ends. Germline CDR1 is PRHDT and CDR2 is FYEKMQ (reference sequence). The CDR3 DNA sequence: TGTGCCAGCAGCCAGGGGTCACTCTCTGGGGCCAACGTCCTGACTTTC. As protein: CASSQGSLSGANVLTF.

The chain has TRBV15 and TRBJ2-5; D unclear. Germline lookup yields CDR1 LNHNV and CDR2 YYDKDF (reference sequence). Trimming took 3 bases from V and 5 from J, leaving 10 bases between them. This CDR3 is built from 13 residues. CDR3 loop: CATSRGSPETQYF. CDR3 DNA sequence: TGTGCCACCAGCAGGGGCTCGCCCGAGACCCAGTACTTC.

Only a few counts were recorded for this clone. This chain joins TRBV30 and TRBJ2-1, with a tentative D call TRBD2 (5 bases). V gave up 5 bases and J gave up 7 bases, with 21 bases separating them. In germline, CDR1 is GTSNPN, CDR2 SVGIG (reference sequence). CDR3 size: 15 residues. The DNA of the CDR3 is TGTGCCTGGGACCGAGAGCGGCTCAATAGTAATGAGCAGTTCTTC. As protein: CAWDRERLNSNEQFF.

Of note for this clone: The junction does not match germline at one end; this may be a read error. The chain combines TRBV2 with TRBJ2-6; a possible D gene is TRBD1 (5 bases). Germline-derived CDR1 and CDR2 are SNHLY and FYNNEI. The CDR3 loop spans 15 amino acids. The CDR3 DNA reads as TGTGCCAGCAGTGCCGAATTCTCTGGGGCCAACGGCCTGACTTTC. It is translated as CASSAEFSGANGLTF. The full variable domain, its missing parts supplied by reference TRBV2 and TRBJ2-6, is EPEVTQTPSHQVTQMGQEVILRCVPISNHLYFYWYRQILGQKVEFLVSFYNNEISEKSEIFDDQFSVERPDGSNFTLKIRSTKLEDSAMYFCASSAEFSGANGLTFGAGSRLTVL.

This chain uses TRBV7-9 with TRBJ2-1; 10 bases align to TRBD2. The CDR3 extends over 16 amino acids. The germline CDR1 and CDR2 sequences are SEHNR and FQNEAQ (reference sequence). V was pared by 1 base and J by 6 bases, with 6 bases of the junction left unmatched. This CDR3 reads CASSLGSGRASNEQFF. CDR3 bases: TGTGCCAGCAGCTTAGGGAGCGGGAGGGCCAGCAATGAGCAGTTCTTC.

The V call is TRBV5-1, the J call TRBJ2-7; 11 bases line up with TRBD2. The CDR3 sequence is 15 residues long. Germline CDR1 and CDR2: SGHRS and YFSETQ. V lost 4 bases to trimming and J lost 5 bases; unmatched junction nucleotides: 8. The CDR3 DNA is TGCGCCAGCAGCCCGCAGGGGACTAGCGGACACGAGCAGTACTTC. Its protein is CASSPQGTSGHEQYF.

This rearrangement joins TRBV6-5 to TRBJ2-6; TRBD1 aligns across 7 bases. Trimming at V came to 8 bases and at J to 2 bases, leaving 3 bases not matched to a gene. CDR1 and CDR2 from the germline V gene are MNHEY and SVGAGI. The CDR3 is 14 residues long. Written as DNA, the CDR3 is TGTGCCAGCGACAGGGTTGCTGGGGCCAACGTCCTGACTTTC. It specifies CASDRVAGANVLTF.

The V gene is TRBV2, the J gene TRBJ2-2; no firm D call. With 2 bases removed from V and 4 bases from J, the gap between germline ends came to 11 bases. The CDR3 spans 15 residues. CDR1 is SNHLY and CDR2 is FYNNEI in the germline V gene. CDR3 sequence (DNA): TGTGCCAGCAGTGAAATAGTTGGTGGCACCGGGGAGCTGTTTTTT. Its protein product is CASSEIVGGTGELFF.

This chain joins TRBV19 and TRBJ2-6; 9 bases map to TRBD1. The length of the CDR3 is 16 residues. The germline V gene encodes CDR1 LNHDA and CDR2 SQIVND (reference sequence). Trimming took 6 bases from V and 2 from J; bases not matched to a gene: 5. The CDR3 loop is CASSLTGGAGANVLTF. Written as DNA, the CDR3 is TGTGCCAGTAGCCTGACAGGGGGTGCTGGGGCCAACGTCCTGACTTTC.

V usage is TRBV7-9 and J usage is TRBJ2-7; tentative D call: TRBD2 (6 bases). V lost 6 bases to trimming and J lost 6 bases, with 18 bases between them. Looked up from germline, CDR1 is SEHNR and CDR2 is FQNEAQ (reference sequence). The CDR3 sequence is 14 residues long. The CDR3 protein is CASRAGIDPSEQYF. The DNA of the CDR3 is TGTGCCAGCAGGGCGGGGATAGACCCCTCCGAGCAGTACTTC.

The table lists this clone with a count of one. The chain couples TRBV9 to TRBJ1-4; 8 bases line up with TRBD1. Per the germline V gene, CDR1 is SGDLS and CDR2 is YYNGEE. The CDR3 runs 18 residues. The junction had 15 bases not matched to a gene; V was cut back by 0 bases and J by 8 bases. The chain's CDR3 is CASSVGIQGAERREKLFF. CDR3 coding DNA: TGTGCCAGCAGCGTAGGTATCCAGGGGGCAGAACGACGGGAAAAACTGTTTTTT.

This chain links TRBV6-5 with TRBJ1-5; D call uncertain. The CDR3 is made up of 13 amino acids. Trimming took off 6 bases at V and 0 bases at J, with 6 bases between the two ends. The germline V gene encodes CDR1 MNHEY and CDR2 SVGAGI. For the CDR3, the DNA is TGTGCCAGCAGACTAGATAGCAATCAGCCCCAGCATTTT. Amino acids: CASRLDSNQPQHF.

The chain uses TRBV21-1 and TRBJ2-3; TRBD2 was called by the table and not checked on the DNA. TRBV21-1 is listed as a pseudogene. The CDR3 length is 17 residues. In DNA, the CDR3 is TGTGCCAGCAGCAAATGGACTAGCGGGAGGGCCACAGATACGCAGTATTTT. Translation gives CASSKWTSGRATDTQYF.

The chain has TRBV7-2 and TRBJ2-1; TRBD2 matches at 9 bases. V lost 1 base to trimming and J lost 2 bases; unmatched junction nucleotides: 3. The CDR3 consists of 16 residues. Germline V gives CDR1 SGHTA, CDR2 FQGNSA. This CDR3 is CASSLEAGGAYNEQFF. The CDR3 nucleotides are TGTGCCAGCAGCTTAGAAGCGGGAGGTGCCTACAATGAGCAGTTCTTC.

Note on this clone: An end of the junction does not agree with germline; a read error may underlie this. This chain connects TRBV7-7 to TRBJ1-4, with D possibly being TRBD1 (6 bases). The CDR3 has 13 residues. The germline V gene has CDR1 SSHAT and CDR2 FNYEAQ (reference sequence). DNA of the CDR3: TGTGCTAGCAGCCTCAACAGGGATGAAAAACTGTTTTTT. Amino acids: CASSLNRDEKLFF.

This chain connects TRBV6-5 to TRBJ2-1; D not resolved. Germline assignment: CDR1 MNHEY and CDR2 SVGAGI. V was cut by 0 bases and J by 9 bases, with 12 bases left in between. This CDR3 has 14 residues. CDR3 DNA sequence: TGTGCCAGCAGTTACTCGAATTCCCCCAGTGAGCAGTTCTTC. Its translation is CASSYSNSPSEQFF.